The 31 T cell receptor beta chains given below trace back to one sample, sequenced in a study of T cell responses to AZD1222 COVID-19 vaccine. TCRdb's copy holds only in-frame clones and misses some; the assay was immunoSEQ multiplex PCR. The sample gives 150,000 to 200,000 clones, about 94% of which show up once; roughly a tenth is in the top ten. The input for sequencing was peripheral blood, taken on day 0 of AZD1222 vaccination. These receptors originate from an adult in good health.

This clone showed up just once. The V call is TRBV7-9, the J call TRBJ2-7; D assignment may be TRBD1 or TRBD2 (6 bases each). The CDR3 is 17 residues long. V shed 2 bases and J shed 0 bases, with 17 bases lying between them. CDR1 is SEHNR, CDR2 FQNEAQ, per germline (reference sequence). The DNA for the CDR3 is TGTGCCAGCAGCTTACCCAAAAGGGGGGTAAACTCCTACGAGCAGTACTTC. Amino acids: CASSLPKRGVNSYEQYF.

The chain joins TRBV27 to TRBJ2-7; 8 bases are shared with TRBD2. The germline CDR1 and CDR2 sequences are MNHEY and SMNVEV (reference sequence). The CDR3 consists of 13 residues. V shed 8 bases, J shed 2 bases, and the junction held 5 bases outside the gene matches. CDR3 nucleotides: TGTGCCAGCGGACTAGCCAAAGCCTACGAGCAGTACTTC. Amino acid sequence: CASGLAKAYEQYF.

The rearrangement joins TRBV6-6 to TRBJ2-2; tentative D call: TRBD1 (5 bases). This CDR3 has 16 residues. The ends were cut back, 6 bases at V and 4 bases at J, with 18 bases in the middle. Germline values: CDR1 MNHNY, CDR2 SVGAGI (reference sequence). DNA for the CDR3: TGTGCCAGCAGCTTCCCGGACAAATCTCGCACCGGGGAGCTGTTTTTT. Its protein is CASSFPDKSRTGELFF.

This clone has more than one count but fewer than ten. The rearrangement uses TRBV28 and TRBJ2-3; D gene ambiguous. Germline CDR1 and CDR2: MDHEN and SYDVKM. This CDR3 contains 13 residues. Trimming left V 6 bases short and J 1 base short, with 8 bases between. The CDR3 here is CASRLPGTDTQYF. CDR3 sequence (DNA): TGTGCCAGCAGGCTACCGGGCACAGATACGCAGTATTTT.

The chain links TRBV11-1 to TRBJ1-1; D gene unclear. V was pared by 1 base and J by 1 base, with 4 bases between. This CDR3 comprises 13 residues. Germline V gene data show CDR1 as SGHAT and CDR2 as FQDESV (reference sequence). DNA for the CDR3: TGTGCCAGCAGCTTAGATGGGAACACTGAAGCTTTCTTT. The encoded protein is CASSLDGNTEAFF. The full variable domain, in which reference TRBV11-1 and TRBJ1-1 provide the parts outside the CDR3, is EAEVAQSPRYKITEKSQAVAFWCDPISGHATLYWYRQILGQGPELLVQFQDESVVDDSQLPKDRFSAERLKGVDSTLKIQPAELGDSAMYLCASSLDGNTEAFFGQGTRLTVV.

V usage is TRBV5-8 and J usage is TRBJ1-6; 10 positions match TRBD1. The J segment lost 10 bases and the V segment lost 0 bases, leaving 4 bases of the junction unmatched. Per germline, CDR1 SGHTS and CDR2 YDEGEE. This CDR3 comprises 15 residues. The CDR3 DNA reads TGTGCCAGCAGCTTGGCTTGGACAGGGGGGTCACCCCTCCACTTT. Its protein product is CASSLAWTGGSPLHF.

Note on this clone: Mismatch with germline at one junction end may stem from a read error. The chain carries TRBV24-1 and TRBJ2-1, with 12 bases aligning to TRBD2. There are 17 residues in the CDR3. Germline CDR1 is KGHDR and CDR2 is SFDVKD. This CDR3 reads CTTSDATSGRTHNEQFF. DNA for the CDR3: TGTACCACCAGTGATGCCACTAGCGGGAGGACCCACAATGAGCAGTTCTTC.

This rearrangement joins TRBV9 to TRBJ2-7, with a possible D match to TRBD1 (6 bases). Germline CDR1 is SGDLS and CDR2 is YYNGEE. V was cut by 4 bases and J by 5 bases, with 16 bases left in between. This CDR3 has 14 amino acids. The CDR3 protein is CASSLGQGRNEQYF. The CDR3 DNA reads as TGTGCCAGCAGCCTCGGGCAGGGGCGTAACGAGCAGTACTTC.

The chain recombines TRBV27 with TRBJ2-1; 10 positions agree with TRBD2. With V trimmed by 5 bases and J by 3 bases, 7 bases remained unmatched. CDR3 length equals 16 residues. Germline CDR1 is MNHEY and CDR2 is SMNVEV (reference sequence). CDR3 nucleotides: TGTGCCAGCAGTCCTAGGGGGACTAGCGTCTACAATGAGCAGTTCTTC. Protein product: CASSPRGTSVYNEQFF.

V usage is TRBV10-3 and J usage is TRBJ2-3; 7 bases line up with TRBD2. The CDR3 has 12 amino acids. The germline CDR1 and CDR2 sequences are ENHRY and SYGVKD. With 8 bases clipped from V and 5 bases from J, the junction kept 4 bases outside the gene matches. The CDR3 sequence is CAIGLAVDTQYF. For the CDR3, the DNA is TGTGCCATCGGCCTAGCGGTAGATACGCAGTATTTT.

The V and J genes are TRBV6-5 and TRBJ1-1, with TRBD1 as a possible D gene (6 bases). Between the trimmed V and J ends, which lost 0 bases and 5 bases, there was a span of 10 bases. Germline CDR1 MNHEY, CDR2 SVGAGI. This CDR3 comprises 14 residues. This chain's CDR3 is CASSYSDSWTEAFF. The DNA for the CDR3 is TGTGCCAGCAGTTACTCGGACAGTTGGACTGAAGCTTTCTTT.

The chain employs TRBV19 and TRBJ1-5; 10 bases match TRBD1. V trimming: 4 bases; J trimming: 4 bases; junction bases outside the gene matches: 7. Germline CDR1 is LNHDA and CDR2 is SQIVND (reference sequence). The CDR3 sequence is 16 residues long. CDR3 loop: CASSRRQGARNQPQHF. CDR3 nucleotide sequence: TGTGCCAGTAGTAGAAGACAGGGGGCACGGAATCAGCCCCAGCATTTT.

This chain joins TRBV3-1 (or the pseudogene TRBV3-2) and TRBJ1-6; D not resolved. The ends were cut back, 0 bases at V and 7 bases at J, with 10 bases in the middle. The CDR3 consists of 15 residues. Germline assignment: CDR1 LGHDT and CDR2 YNNKEL (reference sequence). This chain's CDR3 is CASSQDPVGNSPLHF. The CDR3 nucleotides are TGTGCCAGCAGCCAAGATCCCGTTGGGAATTCACCCCTCCACTTT.

The gene calls are TRBV6-1 and TRBJ2-3; tentative D call: TRBD2 (6 bases). CDR1 is MNHNS and CDR2 is SASEGT in the germline V gene. The CDR3 sequence is 14 residues long. V lost 0 bases and J lost 4, with 8 bases in between. The CDR3 here is CASSEAGGADTQYF. The CDR3, as DNA: TGTGCCAGCAGTGAAGCGGGAGGTGCAGATACGCAGTATTTT.

The V gene is TRBV11-2, the J gene TRBJ2-1; TRBD2 aligns across 7 bases. Trimming took 5 bases from V and 12 from J; bases not matched to a gene: 22. The germline gives CDR1 SGHAT, CDR2 FQNNGV. CDR3 size: 17 residues. The CDR3 loop is CASSMVSAGAMVKRQFF. CDR3 sequence (DNA): TGTGCCAGCAGCATGGTCTCGGCGGGAGCAATGGTAAAGAGGCAGTTCTTC.

V and J are TRBV29-1 and TRBJ1-5; 11 bases align to TRBD1. This CDR3 spans 13 amino acids. CDR1 and CDR2 (germline): SQVTM, ANQGSEA. V was clipped by 6 bases and J by 5 bases; unmatched bases: 3. The CDR3 DNA follows: TGCAGCGTGGGACAGGGGGGCGATCAGCCCCAGCATTTT. Amino acid sequence: CSVGQGGDQPQHF. Using reference TRBV29-1 and TRBJ1-5 for the parts outside the CDR3, the full variable domain is SAVISQKPSRDICQRGTSLTIQCQVDSQVTMMFWYRQQPGQSLTLIATANQGSEATYESGFVIDKFPISRPNLTFSTLTVSNMSPEDSSIYLCSVGQGGDQPQHFGDGTRLSIL.

This chain connects TRBV15 to TRBJ1-6, with no clear D. V was shortened by 0 bases and J by 3 bases, with 15 bases between the two germline ends. This CDR3 comprises 18 residues. CDR1 and CDR2 from the germline V gene are LNHNV and YYDKDF (reference sequence). The CDR3 sequence is CATSRDSRTEVYNSPLHF. DNA for the CDR3: TGTGCCACCAGCAGAGATTCGAGGACTGAGGTCTATAATTCACCCCTCCACTTT.

The CDR3 sequence: CASSRDGPTYEQYF. DNA for the CDR3: TGTGCCAGCAGTCGGGACGGTCCTACCTACGAGCAGTACTTC. This chain joins TRBV2 and TRBJ2-7; D assignment may be TRBD1 or TRBD2 (5 bases each). V gave up 5 bases and J gave up 2 bases, with 13 bases separating them. The CDR3 is 14 amino acids. Germline loops: CDR1 SNHLY, CDR2 FYNNEI.

The chain joins TRBV19 to TRBJ2-7, with 9 positions matching TRBD1. This CDR3 is built from 15 residues. CDR1 is LNHDA and CDR2 is SQIVND in the germline V gene (reference sequence). V lost 7 bases and J lost 6; bases outside the gene matches: 13. The CDR3 here is CASKITGTGTSEQYF. Written as DNA, the CDR3 is TGTGCCAGTAAAATAACCGGGACAGGGACGTCCGAGCAGTACTTC.

The table lists this clone with a few counts. The rearrangement joins TRBV4-2 to TRBJ2-7; D tentatively reads TRBD1 or TRBD2 (5 bases each). V was shortened by 8 bases and J by 1 base, with 12 bases between the two germline ends. This CDR3 contains 13 residues. The V gene's germline CDR1 is LGHNA and CDR2 YNFKEQ. The CDR3 DNA reads as TGTGCCAGCGGTGGGACGGGGTCCTACGAGCAGTACTTC. Its translation: CASGGTGSYEQYF.

V and J are TRBV28 and TRBJ1-4; D not certain. Trimming left V 6 bases short and J 6 bases short, with 14 bases between. The CDR3 has 14 residues. Germline V gives CDR1 MDHEN, CDR2 SYDVKM. CDR3 loop: CASRPPGSDEKLFF. The CDR3 coding sequence is TGTGCCAGCAGACCTCCGGGGAGTGATGAAAAACTGTTTTTT. The entire variable domain, with the rest obtained from reference TRBV28 and TRBJ1-4, is as follows: DVKVTQSSRYLVKRTGEKVFLECVQDMDHENMFWYRQDPGLGLRLIYFSYDVKMKEKGDIPEGYSVSREKKERFSLILESASTNQTSMYLCASRPPGSDEKLFFGSGTQLSVL.

The V gene is TRBV5-1, the J gene TRBJ2-7; 11 bases fit TRBD2. CDR1 SGHRS and CDR2 YFSETQ come from the germline V gene. The CDR3 spans 17 residues. V lost 4 bases, J lost 2 bases, and 11 bases stayed unmatched. The CDR3 DNA follows: TGCGCCAGCAGCCCCCAACCCGGGACTAGCGGCACCTACGAGCAGTACTTC. The encoded protein is CASSPQPGTSGTYEQYF.

This chain links TRBV11-2 with TRBJ1-1, with D perhaps TRBD1 (6 bases). Germline V lookup: CDR1 SGHAT, CDR2 FQNNGV. V lost 2 bases and J 2 bases, leaving 15 bases between the germline ends. There are 16 residues in the CDR3. The CDR3 region is CASSLWAGETNTEAFF. As DNA, the CDR3 is TGTGCCAGCAGCTTATGGGCAGGGGAAACAAACACTGAAGCTTTCTTT.

The chain uses TRBV5-1 and TRBJ2-7; D may correspond to TRBD1 or TRBD2 (5 bases each). V lost 2 bases and J 0 bases, leaving 9 bases between the germline ends. This CDR3 contains 14 residues. Germline CDR1 reads SGHRS; CDR2 reads YFSETQ. The CDR3 coding sequence is TGCGCCAGCAGCTTCCGGGACCTCTCCTACGAGCAGTACTTC. It is translated as CASSFRDLSYEQYF.

The V gene is TRBV6-5, the J gene TRBJ2-1; TRBD2 aligns across 8 bases. The length of the CDR3 is 15 residues. The junction had 8 bases not matched to a gene; V was cut back by 0 bases and J by 10 bases. Germline V gene sequence: CDR1 MNHEY, CDR2 SVGAGI. The DNA for the CDR3 is TGTGCCAGCAGTTACTCGGCGGGAGGTATAGGAGAGCAGTTCTTC. Encoded protein: CASSYSAGGIGEQFF.

V usage is TRBV5-4 and J usage is TRBJ1-2, with unresolved D. From germline, CDR1 is SGHNT and CDR2 YYREEE (reference sequence). The CDR3 length is 14 residues. V was shortened by 6 bases and J by 3 bases, with 15 bases between the two germline ends. In nucleotides, the CDR3 is TGTGCCAGCACCCTCTCTTCCAGGCACTATGGCTACACCTTC. Amino acids: CASTLSSRHYGYTF.

The V and J genes are TRBV27 and TRBJ1-6, with 8 bases matching TRBD1. Germline-derived CDR1 and CDR2 are MNHEY and SMNVEV (reference sequence). This CDR3 region has 15 residues. The V and J ends lost 5 bases and 7 bases, in that order; junction bases with no gene match: 7. CDR3 in amino acids: CASSPPGQANSPLHF. DNA for the CDR3: TGTGCCAGCAGTCCCCCGGGACAGGCCAATTCACCCCTCCACTTT.

The chain recombines TRBV27 with TRBJ2-2; D is ambiguous. V shed 2 bases and J shed 1 base, with 5 bases lying between them. Germline V gives CDR1 MNHEY, CDR2 SMNVEV (reference sequence). The CDR3 is 14 amino acids. Written as DNA, the CDR3 is TGTGCCAGCAGTTTAAATGTGAACACCGGGGAGCTGTTTTTT. It translates to CASSLNVNTGELFF.

V usage is TRBV27 and J usage is TRBJ1-2; D is undetermined. This CDR3 contains 15 residues. Germline CDR1 and CDR2: MNHEY and SMNVEV (reference sequence). The V end lost 7 bases, the J end lost 1 base, and 16 bases lay between the germline ends. CDR3 amino acids: CASNLDRQSNYGYTF. The CDR3 DNA reads TGTGCCAGCAACCTAGACCGTCAGAGTAACTATGGCTACACCTTC.

This chain joins TRBV28 and TRBJ1-1; no firm D call. Trimming took off 2 bases at V and 3 bases at J, with 13 bases between the two ends. CDR1 is MDHEN and CDR2 is SYDVKM in the germline V gene. The CDR3 is made up of 15 amino acids. The CDR3 protein is CASSLVRYVDTEAFF. In nucleotides, the CDR3 is TGTGCCAGCAGTTTAGTCCGGTATGTGGACACTGAAGCTTTCTTT.

This clone was observed a handful of times. Here the CDR3 reads CASSLNFRSSPDTQYF. The CDR3 DNA follows: TGTGCCAGCAGCTTAAATTTTCGATCGTCCCCAGATACGCAGTATTTT. The chain couples TRBV13 to TRBJ2-3; D not resolved. The germline V gene encodes CDR1 PRHDT and CDR2 FYEKMQ (reference sequence). This CDR3 is built from 16 residues. The V gene lost 2 bases and the J gene lost 4 bases, with 16 bases spanning the gap.